This T cell receptor beta chain was retrieved from a study of shared clonotypes between healthy human individuals. The length of the CDR3 is 13 residues. Germline assignment: CDR1 SQVTM and CDR2 ANQGSEA. V was clipped by 5 bases and J by 1 base, with 10 bases between them. Sequencing used immunoSEQ multiplex PCR; TCRdb keeps in-frame clones, though not all of them. Counted here are approximately 980,000 clones, over 75% occurring once; the ten biggest clones make up roughly 1.5%. As concerns this clone: The antigen is undetermined.

Study-level findings and limits: Non-shared clonotypes had lower generation probabilities than those shared by all four donors. Clonotype sharing among donors was expected to depend on sequencing depth.

The material sequenced was memory CD4+ T cells sorted from blood. Specified subset: CD45RA-negative fraction. This TCR came from a man aged 18 to 29 in good health. This chain connects TRBV29-1 to TRBJ2-3; D remains unclear. CDR3 in DNA: TGCAGCGTTAGGAGATCCCGCACAGATACGCAGTATTTT. This encodes CSVRRSRTDTQYF.